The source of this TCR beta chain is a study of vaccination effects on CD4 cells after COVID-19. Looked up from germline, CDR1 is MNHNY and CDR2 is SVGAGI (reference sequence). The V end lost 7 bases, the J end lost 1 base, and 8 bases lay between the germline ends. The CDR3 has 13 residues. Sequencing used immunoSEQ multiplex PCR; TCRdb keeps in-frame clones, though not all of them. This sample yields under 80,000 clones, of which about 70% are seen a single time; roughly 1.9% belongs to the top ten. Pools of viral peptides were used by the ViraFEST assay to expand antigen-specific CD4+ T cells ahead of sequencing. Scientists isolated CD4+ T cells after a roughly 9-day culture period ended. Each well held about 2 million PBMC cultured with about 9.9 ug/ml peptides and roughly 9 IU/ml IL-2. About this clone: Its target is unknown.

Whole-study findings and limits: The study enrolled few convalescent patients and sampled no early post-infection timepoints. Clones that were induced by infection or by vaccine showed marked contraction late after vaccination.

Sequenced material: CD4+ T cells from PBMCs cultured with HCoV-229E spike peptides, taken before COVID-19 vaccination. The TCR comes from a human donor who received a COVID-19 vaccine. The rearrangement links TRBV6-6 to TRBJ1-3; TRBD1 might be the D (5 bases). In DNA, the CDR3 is TGTGCCAGCAACCAGGGATCTGGAAACACCATATATTTT. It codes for CASNQGSGNTIYF.